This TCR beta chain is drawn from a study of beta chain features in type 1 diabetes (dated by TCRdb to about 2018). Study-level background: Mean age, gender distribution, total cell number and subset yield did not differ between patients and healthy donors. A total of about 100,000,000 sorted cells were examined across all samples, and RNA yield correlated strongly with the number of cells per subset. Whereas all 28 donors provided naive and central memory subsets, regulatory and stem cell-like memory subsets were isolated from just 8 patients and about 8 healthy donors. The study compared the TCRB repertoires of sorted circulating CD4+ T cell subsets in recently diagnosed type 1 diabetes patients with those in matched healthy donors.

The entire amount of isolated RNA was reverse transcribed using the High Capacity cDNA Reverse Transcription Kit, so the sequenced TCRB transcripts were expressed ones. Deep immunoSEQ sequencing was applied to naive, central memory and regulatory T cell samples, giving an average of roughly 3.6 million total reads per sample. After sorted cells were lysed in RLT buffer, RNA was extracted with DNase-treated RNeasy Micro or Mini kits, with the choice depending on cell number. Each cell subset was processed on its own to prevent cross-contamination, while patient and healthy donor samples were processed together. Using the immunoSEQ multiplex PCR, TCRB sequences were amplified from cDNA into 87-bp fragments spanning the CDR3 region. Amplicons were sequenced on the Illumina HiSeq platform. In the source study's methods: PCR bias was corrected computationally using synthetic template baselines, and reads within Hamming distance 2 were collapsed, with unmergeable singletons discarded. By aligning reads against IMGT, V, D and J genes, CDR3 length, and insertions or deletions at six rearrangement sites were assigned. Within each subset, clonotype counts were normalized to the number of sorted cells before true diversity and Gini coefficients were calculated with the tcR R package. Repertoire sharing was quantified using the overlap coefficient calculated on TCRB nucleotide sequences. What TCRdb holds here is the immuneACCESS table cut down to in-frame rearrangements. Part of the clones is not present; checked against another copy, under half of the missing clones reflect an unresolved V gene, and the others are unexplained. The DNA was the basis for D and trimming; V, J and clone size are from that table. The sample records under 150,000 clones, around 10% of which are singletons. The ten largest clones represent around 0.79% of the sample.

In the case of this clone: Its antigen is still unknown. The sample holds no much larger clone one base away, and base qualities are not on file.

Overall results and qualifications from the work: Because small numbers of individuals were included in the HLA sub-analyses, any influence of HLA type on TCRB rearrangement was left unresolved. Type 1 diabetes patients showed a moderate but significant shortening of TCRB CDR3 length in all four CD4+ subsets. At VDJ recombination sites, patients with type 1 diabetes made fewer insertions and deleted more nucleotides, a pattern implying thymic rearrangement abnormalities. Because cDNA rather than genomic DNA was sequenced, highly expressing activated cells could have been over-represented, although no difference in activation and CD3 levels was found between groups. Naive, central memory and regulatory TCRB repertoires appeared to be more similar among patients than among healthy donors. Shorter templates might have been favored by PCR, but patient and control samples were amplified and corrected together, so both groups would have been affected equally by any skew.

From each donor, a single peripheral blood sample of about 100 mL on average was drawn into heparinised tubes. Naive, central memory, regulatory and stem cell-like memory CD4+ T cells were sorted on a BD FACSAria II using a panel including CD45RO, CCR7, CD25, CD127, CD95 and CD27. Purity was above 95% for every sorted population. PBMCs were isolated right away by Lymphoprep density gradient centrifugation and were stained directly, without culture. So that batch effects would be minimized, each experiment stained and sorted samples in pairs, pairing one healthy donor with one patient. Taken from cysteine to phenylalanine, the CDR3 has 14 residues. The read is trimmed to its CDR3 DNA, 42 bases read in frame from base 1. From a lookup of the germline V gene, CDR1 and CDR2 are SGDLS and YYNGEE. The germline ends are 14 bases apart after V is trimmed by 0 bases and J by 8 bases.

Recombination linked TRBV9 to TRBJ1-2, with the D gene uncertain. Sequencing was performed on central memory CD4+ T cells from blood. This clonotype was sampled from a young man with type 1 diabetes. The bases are TGTGCCAGCAGCGTAGACGGAGGGCAGAGGGGCTACACCTTC. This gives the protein CASSVDGGQRGYTF.